In this sample, the clone carrying this TCR beta chain turned up many times. Its antigen is unidentified. Under 12 ml fresh peripheral blood yielded the PBMCs. These data come from a study of T cells in Graves' hyperthyroidism and ophthalmopathy. Study findings and constraints: Most thyroid clonotypes expanded above 0.001 were also detected in blood.

RNA transcripts gave rise to amplified TCR beta CDR3 regions. During a first-round RT-PCR of the TCR CDR3, the HTBI primer set was used. One entry per CDR3 protein, called by TCRdb with MiXCR from the multiplex PCR reads. The table records about 350,000 distinct CDR3 sequences, approximately 13% of them present only once. Trimming took 6 bases from V and 7 from J; bases not matched to a gene: 9. CDR3 length equals 13 residues. The germline CDR1 and CDR2 sequences are DFQATT and SNEGSKA (reference sequence). The chain combines TRBV20-1 with TRBJ2-5; 9 bases align to TRBD1. The sequenced sample consisted of blood. The sequence was obtained from a woman between 35 and 50 years old with Graves' ophthalmopathy. CDR3 sequence reads: CSARTGVGGTQYF. The CDR3, as DNA: TGCAGTGCACGGACAGGGGTTGGGGGGACCCAGTACTTC.